Below, 8 T cell receptor beta chains from the same sample are listed, as sequenced in a study of glioma-infiltrating T cells. Using RNA template, CDR3s of TCR alpha and beta were amplified with iRepertoire arm-PCR. TCRdb re-called the multiplex PCR reads through MiXCR, storing one row per CDR3 protein. The sample holds approximately 400,000 distinct CDR3 sequences, 41% seen once. Sequenced input: glioma tissue, nonneoplastic brain tissue, or PBMCs (not recorded which). The receptor source for this set is a human donor with low-grade glioma or glioblastoma, undergoing nonglioma brain surgery, or in good health (not recorded which).

The chain carries TRBV7-9 and TRBJ1-4; 7 positions match TRBD1. The V gene end was trimmed by 5 bases and the J gene end by 0 bases; junction bases not matched to a gene: 9. The CDR3 loop spans 17 amino acids. Germline V lookup: CDR1 SEHNR, CDR2 FQNEAQ (reference sequence). This CDR3 is CASSARIGGPTNEKLFF. The CDR3 DNA sequence: TGTGCCAGCAGCGCCCGAATAGGGGGCCCAACTAATGAAAAACTGTTTTTT.

This clonotype was observed a few times. The V and J genes are TRBV20-1 and TRBJ2-5; D is unclear. This CDR3 spans 11 amino acids. Germline-derived CDR1 and CDR2 are DFQATT and SNEGSKA (reference sequence). Trimming removed 6 bases from V and 5 bases from J, with 10 bases in between. The CDR3 nucleotides read TGCAGTGCCCCAAGGCGGGAGACCCAGTACTTC. The encoded protein is CSAPRRETQYF.

V usage is TRBV4-1 and J usage is TRBJ2-1, with TRBD1 matching 7 bases. This CDR3 contains 11 residues. After removal of 8 bases from V and 6 bases from J, the junction contained 1 base not matched to a gene. Germline assignment: CDR1 MGHRA and CDR2 YSYEKL. The CDR3 nucleotides read TGCGCCAGCGGACAGGCCAATGAGCAGTTCTTC. Translated, it gives CASGQANEQFF.

The chain recombines TRBV6-2 or TRBV6-3 with TRBJ2-6, with TRBD1 matching 10 bases. Germline CDR1 is MNHEY and CDR2 is SVGEGT. This CDR3 comprises 19 residues. J gave up 2 bases and V 5 bases, and 12 bases lay outside the gene matches. Written as DNA, the CDR3 is TGTGCCAGCAGTCGCTGCGACAGGGGGCACGGAACTGGGGCCAACGTCCTGACTTTC. This codes for CASSRCDRGHGTGANVLTF.

About this clonotype: A much larger clone lies a single base off, so this may be a read error. The genes are TRBV6-2 or TRBV6-3 and TRBJ2-1; 7 bases fit TRBD2. Germline CDR1 reads MNHEY; CDR2 reads SVGEGT. The CDR3 is made up of 17 amino acids. With V trimmed by 7 bases and J by 6 bases, 18 bases remained unmatched. In DNA form, the CDR3 reads TGTGCCAGCAAGAATGGGATGGGTCTAGCGGCCCTCAATGAGCAGTTCTTC. Translating it yields CASKNGMGLAALNEQFF.

The rearrangement uses TRBV7-2 and TRBJ2-1; no clear D. The CDR3 is 14 amino acids. Germline loops: CDR1 SGHTA, CDR2 FQGNSA. V was trimmed by 1 base and J by 8 bases, leaving 12 bases between them. The CDR3 DNA sequence: TGTGCCAGCAGCTTAGGAATTCCCTCCTATGAGCAGTTCTTC. Translating it yields CASSLGIPSYEQFF.

At least ten counts were recorded for this clonotype. The chain employs TRBV6-2 or TRBV6-3 and TRBJ2-7; 11 nucleotides line up with TRBD2. V was clipped by 8 bases and J by 8 bases; unmatched bases: 11. The CDR3 is 14 residues long. The V gene's germline CDR1 is MNHEY and CDR2 SVGEGT. The DNA of the CDR3 is TGTGCCAGCTCAGGTCTAGCGGGAGGATGGAAGCAGTACTTC. Residues: CASSGLAGGWKQYF.

This clonotype was detected only once. A read error may explain this, as a much larger clone is one base away. The rearrangement links TRBV28 to TRBJ1-1; D call uncertain. CDR1 and CDR2 (germline): MDHEN, SYDVKM. This CDR3 comprises 14 residues. The chain's CDR3 is CASSLTGKSTEALF. The CDR3 DNA reads TGTGCCAGCAGTTTGACGGGAAAGAGTACTGAAGCTCTCTTT.